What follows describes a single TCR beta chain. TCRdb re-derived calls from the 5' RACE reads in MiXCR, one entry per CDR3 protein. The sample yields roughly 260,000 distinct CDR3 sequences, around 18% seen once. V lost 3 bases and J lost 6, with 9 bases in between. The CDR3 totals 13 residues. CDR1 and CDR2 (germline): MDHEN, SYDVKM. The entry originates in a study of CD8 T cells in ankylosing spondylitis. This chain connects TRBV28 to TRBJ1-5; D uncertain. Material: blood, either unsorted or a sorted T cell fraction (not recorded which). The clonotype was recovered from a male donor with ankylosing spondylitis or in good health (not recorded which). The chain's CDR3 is CASSFRLVQPQHF. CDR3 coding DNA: TGTGCCAGCAGTTTCCGACTTGTTCAGCCCCAGCATTTT.